This T cell receptor (beta chain) was documented in a study of T cell changes during pregnancy in multiple sclerosis. The CDR3 covers 15 residues. V was shortened by 3 bases and J by 2 bases, with 10 bases between the two germline ends. CDR1 and CDR2 (germline): KGHSH, LQKENI. Clones were sequenced by immunoSEQ multiplex PCR, and TCRdb holds only the in-frame ones, with some missing. The table lists 50,000 to 70,000 clones, just under 95% of them singletons, with 1.4% in the top ten. The sequence came from a female donor with multiple sclerosis, enrolled in a pregnancy study. Here the sequenced sample was peripheral blood, taken in the second trimester of pregnancy. This rearrangement joins TRBV18 to TRBJ2-2; the D gene is possibly TRBD1 (6 bases). The CDR3 sequence: CASSPLGGNTGELFF. DNA for the CDR3: TGTGCCAGCTCACCCCTAGGGGGAAACACCGGGGAGCTGTTTTTT.